This section outlines one T cell receptor beta chain sequence together with its context. What it binds is not known. This specimen belongs to a study of vaccination and CD4 T cells after COVID-19. Treatment noted: roughly ten-day PBMC culture with coronavirus spike peptide pools or control peptides (ViraFEST assay). Expanded clonotypes were found by TCR sequencing after peptide-pool stimulation (ViraFEST). Healthy vaccinated individuals lacked prior SARS-CoV-2 infection, per negative nucleocapsid antibodies before and after vaccination. Culture conditions combined 1.5 million to 2.5 million PBMCs per well with approximately 10 IU/ml IL-2 and 8.5 to 10 ug/ml peptide pools. The CDR3 runs 17 residues. V dropped 2 bases and J dropped 4 bases, with 21 bases sitting between them. Germline loops: CDR1 SNHLY, CDR2 FYNNEI. An Oncomine TCR Beta short-read assay was used to sequence the DNA from cultured CD4+ T cells. Genomic DNA was taken out of cultured CD4+ T cells by extraction. TCRdb used MiXCR to reprocess the PCR reads, holding one entry per CDR3 protein. Altogether approximately 21,000 distinct CDR3 sequences are present, 55% to 70% being singletons, with the ten largest covering roughly 15%.

The origin of this receptor is a human donor who received a COVID-19 vaccine. The source was CD4+ T cells from blood, cultured in vitro, collected after SARS-CoV-2 vaccination. The chain links TRBV2 to TRBJ2-7, with a possible D match to TRBD1 (7 bases). The CDR3 DNA reads as TGTGCCAGCAGTGAAAGGCTCGGAGGGGGCGAGAGGTACGAGCAGTACTTC. This translates into CASSERLGGGERYEQYF. The variable domain in full, with the rest retrieved from reference TRBV2 and TRBJ2-7, is EPEVTQTPSHQVTQMGQEVILRCVPISNHLYFYWYRQILGQKVEFLVSFYNNEISEKSEIFDDQFSVERPDGSNFTLKIRSTKLEDSAMYFCASSERLGGGERYEQYFGPGTRLTVT.